This TCR beta chain was recovered during a study of blood T cell repertoires in COVID-19 (dated by TCRdb to about 2020). In the study overall: The collaborator samples originated in the United States, Italy and Spain and spanned the acute and convalescent phases of COVID-19. HLA class I and class II types, where available, came from metadata supplied by the sample provider rather than from assay-based typing. Deeply sampled blood TCRbeta repertoires from subjects exposed to, actively infected with, or recovered from COVID-19 were included in the dataset. The sample metadata nearly always contained a de-identified subject ID, COVID-19 status, age in years and sex. A freely available public database, intended as a resource for researchers studying the immune response to SARS-CoV-2, is where the repertoires were released. Samples were obtained from the ongoing ImmuneRACE study (first 160 participants) and from over a thousand subjects provided by 6 global collaborators. The material from the prospective study consisted of cDNA or gDNA derived from T cells, B-cell-depleted T cells, or PBMCs.

One collaborating source in Seattle enrolled patients while the patients were actively infected and followed the patients over time throughout the course of disease. Each collaborating institution followed its own protocols to collect whole blood in K2EDTA tubes. For TCRbeta analysis, collaborators shipped samples in one of three forms: frozen whole blood, isolated PBMCs, or DNA extracted from either of those sample types. The immunoSEQ Assay, a bias-controlled multiplex PCR, was used to amplify TCRbeta CDR3 regions from genomic DNA. Per the source publication's procedure: The number of nucleated cells in each sample was estimated from the amplification of reference gene primers within the assay. Sequence reads were collapsed and filtered to measure the absolute abundance of every unique TCRbeta CDR3 rearrangement. For each sample, productive Simpson clonality was calculated by taking the square root of Simpson's diversity index across productive rearrangements. Drawn from immuneACCESS, this table holds only the in-frame rearrangements with V and J called that TCRdb kept. Clones are partly lost; checked studies trace under half to an unresolved V gene and leave the rest unexplained. Clonal size and the V and J genes are those of that table, whereas D and trimming came from the DNA. This sample holds some 290,000 clones; around 85% were observed only once. Of the sample, about 12% falls within the top ten clones.

What the research found in general, with its limitations: The amount of clinical and demographic metadata varied by source and participant and was provided uncurated.

From its cysteine to its phenylalanine, the CDR3 spans 13 amino acids. The read is trimmed to its CDR3 DNA, 39 bases read in frame from base 1. Reading the germline V gene gives CDR1 MNHEY and CDR2 SVGAGI. Trimming removed 4 bases from V and 10 bases from J, leaving 14 bases between the germline ends. Details on this clone: No antigen is known for it. No quality values exist for individual bases; no much larger clone is one base distant.

The receptor was derived from a woman aged 25 to 39 with COVID-19, enrolled during active disease. The rearrangement combines TRBV6-5 with TRBJ2-1; TRBD2 could be the D gene, as 6 bases match. Sequenced sample: peripheral blood. The DNA is as follows: TGTGCCAGCAGTTGGGGTCATGGGGGGGAGCAGTTCTTC. It is translated as CASSWGHGGEQFF.